This T cell receptor (beta chain) was captured by sequencing in a study of blood T cell repertoires in COVID-19 (dated by TCRdb to about 2020). Looking at the study overall: Collaborator samples came from the United States, Italy and Spain and covered acute and convalescent phases of COVID-19. The prospective study material was composed of cDNA or gDNA derived from T cells, B-cell-depleted T cells, or PBMCs. Subjects who had been exposed to COVID-19, were actively infected with it, or had recovered from it provided the deeply sampled blood TCRbeta repertoires that made up the dataset. A freely available public database, intended as a resource for researchers studying the immune response to SARS-CoV-2, is where the repertoires were released. The samples were drawn from the first 160 participants of the ongoing ImmuneRACE study and from about 1,200 subjects provided by 6 global collaborators. The sample metadata nearly always contained a de-identified subject ID, COVID-19 status, age in years and sex. HLA class I and class II types, where available, came from metadata supplied by the sample provider rather than from assay-based typing.

TCRbeta CDR3 regions were amplified from genomic DNA using the immunoSEQ Assay, a bias-controlled multiplex PCR. Processing in the source paper ran as follows. Within the assay, amplification of reference gene primers was used to estimate how many nucleated cells each sample contained. To quantify the absolute abundance of each unique TCRbeta CDR3 rearrangement, sequence reads were collapsed and filtered. For each sample, productive Simpson clonality was calculated as the square root of Simpson's diversity index over productive rearrangements. The table was pulled from immuneACCESS by TCRdb, which kept in-frame rearrangements only. Such tables lose some clones; where checked, under half of the loss comes from unresolved V genes, and the rest has no known cause. The V and J calls and clone size come from that table; D and trimming were worked out from the DNA. In all, the sample holds some 56,000 clones, and roughly 79% of those were seen once. The ten largest clones add up to 25% to 35% of the sample.

Beyond this particular receptor, the publication reports: How much clinical and demographic metadata was included differed by source and by participant, and the metadata was provided uncurated.

Regarding this clone: The target of this receptor is not known. It has no much larger one-base neighbor in the sample; base qualities were not kept.

The V and J ends are trimmed by 6 bases and 0 bases, leaving 5 bases between them. CDR1 is given as MNHEY and CDR2 as SVGAGI, both from the germline V gene. The CDR3 sequence holds 12 residues, the cysteine and phenylalanine included. The entry retains the CDR3 DNA only, 36 bases that are in frame from base 1. Collaborating institutions collected whole blood in K2EDTA tubes following their own protocols. For TCRbeta analysis, collaborators shipped samples in one of three forms: frozen whole blood, isolated PBMCs, or DNA extracted from either of those sample types. The chain couples TRBV6-5 to TRBJ2-5, with no confidently assigned D gene. The sequenced material came from peripheral blood. This receptor was obtained from a woman at least 80 years old with active or convalescent COVID-19. The CDR3 is CASSRNQETQYF. At the DNA level, the sequence is TGTGCCAGCAGCAGAAACCAAGAGACCCAGTACTTC.